A single sample is the source of the 7 T cell receptor beta chains below, sequenced in a study of blood T cells in healthy people across ages. A J-beta primer mix and a sample-barcoded 5' primer were used in a second PCR of roughly 7 to 12 cycles. TCRdb re-derived calls from the 5' RACE reads in MiXCR, one entry per CDR3 protein. The sample holds 900,000 to 950,000 distinct CDR3 sequences, 25% to 30% seen once. These data also featured in a second study, about T cells of mothers and their children.

Source material: blood. The source of these receptors is a woman aged 40 to 50 in good health.

This clonotype was seen ten or more times. This sequence joins TRBV29-1 and TRBJ2-6; D remains unclear. CDR3 size: 14 residues. V was cut by 6 bases and J by 1 base, with 10 bases left in between. In germline, CDR1 is SQVTM, CDR2 ANQGSEA. CDR3 in amino acids: CSVVELSGANVLTF. In nucleotides, the CDR3 is TGCAGCGTGGTGGAGTTGTCTGGGGCCAACGTCCTGACTTTC.

This clonotype was detected many times. V and J are TRBV6-2 or TRBV6-3 and TRBJ2-1, with 7 bases aligning to TRBD2. The CDR3 is 16 residues long. The V segment lost 6 bases and the J segment 2 bases; nucleotides outside the gene matches: 10. In germline, CDR1 is MNHEY, CDR2 SVGEGT. The CDR3 sequence: CASRSPVGGTYNEQFF. Here the CDR3 DNA reads TGTGCCAGCAGATCTCCCGTCGGGGGGACCTACAATGAGCAGTTCTTC.

This chain links TRBV18 with TRBJ2-1, with 11 bases that match TRBD2. The V segment lost 3 bases and the J segment 5 bases; nucleotides outside the gene matches: 12. The CDR3 totals 18 residues. CDR1 is KGHSH, CDR2 LQKENI, per germline. Here the CDR3 reads CASSPVLAGGTLNNEQFF. CDR3 DNA: TGTGCCAGCTCACCGGTTCTAGCGGGGGGAACTCTGAACAATGAGCAGTTCTTC.

This chain joins TRBV7-2 and TRBJ1-6; possibly TRBD1 for D (5 bases). CDR3 size: 16 residues. Germline lookup yields CDR1 SGHTA and CDR2 FQGNSA. V lost 5 bases and J 3 bases, leaving 14 bases between the germline ends. The CDR3 DNA is TGTGCCAGCAGCCCTAGACTGGGGGGCTATAATTCACCCCTCCACTTT. Translated, it gives CASSPRLGGYNSPLHF.

A remark on this clonotype: A read error may explain this, as a much larger clone is one base away. This chain joins TRBV5-1 and TRBJ2-5; 8 bases match TRBD1. CDR1 is SGHRS, CDR2 YFSETQ, per germline. The CDR3 spans 15 residues. After removal of 0 bases from V and 11 bases from J, the junction contained 12 bases not matched to a gene. CDR3 region: CASSLGGQGANEQYF. DNA of the CDR3: TGCGCCAGCAGCTTGGGAGGTCAGGGGGCAAATGAGCAGTACTTC.

Regarding this clonotype: It may be a read error: a sequence one base away is much more abundant. The chain employs TRBV11-2 and TRBJ2-3; either TRBD1 or TRBD2 may fit D (5 bases each). This CDR3 has 15 residues. Germline CDR1 reads SGHAT; CDR2 reads FQNNGV. The CDR3 spells CASSPREGFTDTQDF. CDR3 bases: TGTGCCAGCAGCCCCCGTGAGGGGTTCACGGATACGCAGGATTTT.

This clonotype was counted at least ten times. This chain connects TRBV5-1 to TRBJ2-1, with TRBD2 identical over 13 bases. The CDR3 contains 17 residues. Germline CDR1 is SGHRS and CDR2 is YFSETQ. V shed 3 bases and J 6 bases; nucleotides not matched to a gene: 9. CDR3 coding DNA: TGCGCCAGCAGCTCGGGCACTAGCGGGGGGGCCGGCAATGAGCAGTTCTTC. Amino acid sequence: CASSSGTSGGAGNEQFF.